This is a list of T cell receptor beta chains from one sample in a study of cytomegalovirus exposure and HLA in healthy donors. Using immunoSEQ multiplex PCR, the repertoire was profiled, and TCRdb retains in-frame clones only, with some absent. This sample carries some 70,000 clones, 60% to 85% of them seen once, and the ten largest clones take around 3.3%. Sequenced material: PBMCs. All receptors derive from a young man in good health and CMV-seronegative. Each CDR3 is given with its conserved first and last residue. The order of the fields is clone size, V gene, D gene, J gene, CDR3 protein, CDR3 DNA. The D gene is left open where the match is weak. Some rows have no size entry. The others give once, few or many, or a class for an expanded clone.

size: -; V: TRBV4-2; D: TRBD1; J: TRBJ1-1; CDR3: CASSPGGMNTEAFF; DNA: TGTGCCAGCAGCCCAGGGGGGATGAACACTGAAGCTTTCTTT
size: -; V: TRBV4-1; D: -; J: TRBJ1-5; CDR3: CASSANDRPPGNQPQHF; DNA: TGCGCCAGCAGCGCAAACGACAGGCCCCCCGGCAATCAGCCCCAGCATTTT
size: -; V: TRBV6-5; D: -; J: TRBJ1-2; CDR3: CASSPYTENNYGYTF; DNA: TGTGCCAGCAGTCCTTACACAGAAAATAACTATGGCTACACCTTC
size: -; V: TRBV7-2; D: -; J: TRBJ2-3; CDR3: CASSPALQTDTQYF; DNA: TGTGCCAGCAGCCCCGCACTTCAAACAGATACGCAGTATTTT
size: -; V: TRBV7-9; D: TRBD1; J: TRBJ1-2; CDR3: CASNFVAGGKGGYTF; DNA: TGTGCCAGCAACTTCGTAGCAGGGGGGAAAGGAGGCTACACCTTC
size: -; V: TRBV15; D: -; J: TRBJ2-2; CDR3: CATSRGLTGELFF; DNA: TGTGCCACCAGCAGGGGACTCACCGGGGAGCTGTTTTTT
size: -; V: TRBV6-1; D: TRBD1; J: TRBJ1-6; CDR3: CASSVQGSNSPLHF; DNA: TGTGCCAGCAGTGTACAGGGGTCAAATTCACCCCTCCACTTT
size: few; V: TRBV28; D: -; J: TRBJ2-1; CDR3: CASRSGQGQPYNEQFF; DNA: TGTGCCAGCAGGTCCGGGCAGGGACAACCCTACAATGAGCAGTTCTTC
size: once; V: TRBV28; D: TRBD1; J: TRBJ1-4; CDR3: CASRTGVNEKLFF; DNA: TGTGCCAGCAGGACAGGGGTGAATGAAAAACTGTTTTTT
size: -; V: TRBV5-4; D: TRBD1; J: TRBJ2-6; CDR3: CASSLPGQLRSGANVLTF; DNA: TGTGCCAGCAGCCTACCGGGACAGCTCAGGTCTGGGGCCAACGTCCTGACTTTC
size: -; V: TRBV6-1; D: -; J: TRBJ1-2; CDR3: CASSTPNYGYTF; DNA: TGTGCCAGCTCGACACCTAACTATGGCTACACCTTC
size: -; V: TRBV5-1; D: TRBD2; J: TRBJ2-1; CDR3: CASSLGDYSGNEQFF; DNA: TGCGCCAGCAGCTTGGGGGACTATTCGGGGAATGAGCAGTTCTTC
size: -; V: TRBV9; D: TRBD1; J: TRBJ2-1; CDR3: CASSLGQGETNEQFF; DNA: TGTGCCAGCAGCCTTGGACAGGGGGAGACCAATGAGCAGTTCTTC
size: -; V: TRBV19; D: TRBD2; J: TRBJ2-2; CDR3: CASSRDYLTAELFF; DNA: TGTGCCAGTAGTAGGGACTACTTAACGGCGGAGCTGTTTTTT
size: -; V: TRBV7-3; D: -; J: TRBJ2-1; CDR3: CASSLGSGGAAYNEQFF; DNA: TGTGCCAGCAGCTTAGGGAGTGGGGGGGCGGCCTACAATGAGCAGTTCTTC
size: -; V: TRBV11-2; D: -; J: TRBJ1-5; CDR3: CASSLGRGNQPQHF; DNA: TGTGCCAGCAGCTTAGGTCGGGGGAATCAGCCCCAGCATTTT
size: -; V: TRBV6-1; D: -; J: TRBJ1-5; CDR3: CASSETRGGTVQPQHF; DNA: TGTGCCAGCAGTGAAACGCGGGGGGGCACGGTACAGCCCCAGCATTTT
size: -; V: TRBV5-1; D: TRBD2; J: TRBJ2-4; CDR3: CASSLVGGANIQYF; DNA: TGCGCCAGCAGCTTGGTCGGGGGGGCCAACATTCAGTACTTC
size: few; V: TRBV2; D: -; J: TRBJ1-6; CDR3: CASSGGSYSPLHF; DNA: TGTGCCAGCAGTGGCGGCAGTTATTCACCCCTCCACTTT
size: -; V: TRBV7-6; D: -; J: TRBJ2-2; CDR3: CASSPGLNLITGELFF; DNA: TGTGCCAGCAGCCCGGGACTGAATCTTATCACCGGGGAGCTGTTTTTT
size: -; V: TRBV6-1; D: -; J: TRBJ1-1; CDR3: CASRPGLRMNTEAFF; DNA: TGTGCCAGCAGACCGGGACTAAGGATGAACACTGAAGCTTTCTTT
size: -; V: TRBV10-3; D: -; J: TRBJ2-7; CDR3: CAIEEGLGYEQYF; DNA: TGTGCCATCGAAGAGGGTCTGGGCTACGAGCAGTACTTC
size: -; V: TRBV29-1; D: -; J: TRBJ1-1; CDR3: CSVRVNTEAFF; DNA: TGCAGCGTACGAGTTAACACTGAAGCTTTCTTT
size: few; V: TRBV6-6; D: -; J: TRBJ1-1; CDR3: CASSSKGDTEAFF; DNA: TGTGCCAGCAGTTCAAAGGGAGACACTGAAGCTTTCTTT
size: -; V: TRBV30; D: TRBD2; J: TRBJ2-2; CDR3: CAWSRSGGGELFF; DNA: TGTGCCTGGAGTAGGTCGGGGGGCGGGGAGCTGTTTTTT
size: -; V: TRBV27; D: TRBD2; J: TRBJ2-5; CDR3: CASSFTSGGAGTQYF; DNA: TGTGCCAGCAGTTTCACTAGCGGGGGGGCCGGGACCCAGTACTTC
size: -; V: TRBV19; D: -; J: TRBJ1-1; CDR3: CASSPPVGRGTEAFF; DNA: TGTGCCAGTAGTCCCCCAGTGGGCCGGGGGACTGAAGCTTTCTTT
size: -; V: TRBV10-3; D: -; J: TRBJ1-1; CDR3: CAISDRGGGAPTEAFF; DNA: TGTGCCATCAGTGATAGGGGAGGGGGGGCCCCCACTGAAGCTTTCTTT
size: -; V: TRBV6-5; D: -; J: TRBJ1-6; CDR3: CASSYFTTNSPLHF; DNA: TGTGCCAGCAGTTACTTTACAACCAATTCACCCCTCCACTTT
size: -; V: TRBV5-4; D: TRBD1; J: TRBJ2-3; CDR3: CASSSGQGTDTQYF; DNA: TGTGCCAGCAGCTCGGGACAGGGGACAGATACGCAGTATTTT
size: -; V: TRBV5-4; D: -; J: TRBJ2-2; CDR3: CASSLGRNTGELFF; DNA: TGTGCCAGCAGCTTGGGCAGGAACACCGGGGAGCTGTTTTTT
size: -; V: TRBV4-1; D: -; J: TRBJ1-1; CDR3: CASSQDHSGGALNTEAFF; DNA: TGCGCCAGCAGCCAAGATCACTCCGGAGGGGCTTTGAACACTGAAGCTTTCTTT
size: -; V: TRBV18; D: -; J: TRBJ1-1; CDR3: CASSPQGNTEAFF; DNA: TGTGCCAGCTCACCTCAGGGGAACACTGAAGCTTTCTTT
size: -; V: TRBV7-2; D: -; J: TRBJ1-1; CDR3: CASSKQGNTEAFF; DNA: TGTGCCAGCAGCAAACAGGGGAACACTGAAGCTTTCTTT
size: -; V: TRBV10-3; D: -; J: TRBJ1-5; CDR3: CAISEGQGINQPQHF; DNA: TGTGCCATCAGTGAGGGGCAGGGGATCAATCAGCCCCAGCATTTT
size: once; V: TRBV2; D: -; J: TRBJ2-4; CDR3: CASRFASKDGGNIQYF; DNA: TGTGCCAGCAGGTTTGCGTCAAAGGATGGGGGGAACATTCAGTACTTC
size: -; V: TRBV5-1; D: -; J: TRBJ1-1; CDR3: CASHPSGGQANTEAFF; DNA: TGCGCCAGCCACCCGTCCGGAGGGCAGGCGAACACTGAAGCTTTCTTT
size: once; V: TRBV5-1; D: TRBD1; J: TRBJ2-7; CDR3: CASSQGQGSSYEQYF; DNA: TGCGCCAGCAGTCAGGGACAGGGGAGCTCCTACGAGCAGTACTTC
size: -; V: TRBV10-1; D: -; J: TRBJ2-1; CDR3: CASSAEISYNEQFF; DNA: TGCGCCAGCAGCGCAGAAATATCCTACAATGAGCAGTTCTTC
size: -; V: TRBV2; D: TRBD1; J: TRBJ2-2; CDR3: CASSEAPRTGTNTGELFF; DNA: TGTGCCAGCAGTGAAGCGCCCAGGACAGGGACGAACACCGGGGAGCTGTTTTTT
size: -; V: TRBV18; D: -; J: TRBJ2-2; CDR3: CASSPRDTGTGELFF; DNA: TGTGCCAGCTCACCCCGGGACACGGGCACCGGGGAGCTGTTTTTT
size: few; V: TRBV9; D: -; J: TRBJ1-6; CDR3: CASSVEGADNSPLHF; DNA: TGTGCCAGCAGCGTAGAGGGAGCGGATAATTCACCCCTCCACTTT
size: -; V: TRBV4-1; D: TRBD1; J: TRBJ2-7; CDR3: CASSEAGQGYEQYF; DNA: TGCGCCAGCAGCGAGGCGGGACAGGGCTACGAGCAGTACTTC
size: -; V: TRBV9; D: -; J: TRBJ2-3; CDR3: CASSVVGGTDTQYF; DNA: TGTGCCAGCAGCGTAGTAGGAGGGACAGATACGCAGTATTTT
size: -; V: TRBV7-9; D: -; J: TRBJ2-7; CDR3: CASSSTGYEQYF; DNA: TGTGCCAGCAGCTCAACAGGTTACGAGCAGTACTTC
size: -; V: TRBV19; D: -; J: TRBJ2-5; CDR3: CASMGYGQTQETQYF; DNA: TGTGCCAGTATGGGTTATGGACAGACCCAAGAGACCCAGTACTTC
size: -; V: TRBV6-6; D: -; J: TRBJ1-5; CDR3: CASSYSDRPYQPQHF; DNA: TGTGCCAGCAGTTACTCGGACAGACCTTATCAGCCCCAGCATTTT
size: -; V: TRBV6-6; D: -; J: TRBJ1-5; CDR3: CASSYGQNNQPQHF; DNA: TGTGCCAGCAGCTATGGACAGAATAATCAGCCCCAGCATTTT
size: once; V: TRBV9; D: -; J: TRBJ2-1; CDR3: CASSPRAWDSSNEQFF; DNA: TGTGCCAGCAGCCCCCGGGCTTGGGACTCCTCAAATGAGCAGTTCTTC
size: few; V: TRBV9; D: -; J: TRBJ2-7; CDR3: CASSVAPNYEQYF; DNA: TGTGCCAGCAGCGTAGCCCCAAACTACGAGCAGTACTTC
size: -; V: TRBV27; D: TRBD1; J: TRBJ1-5; CDR3: CASSPRQGAGLSQPQHF; DNA: TGTGCCAGCAGTCCGAGACAGGGGGCTGGTCTAAGTCAGCCCCAGCATTTT
size: -; V: TRBV11-3; D: TRBD1; J: TRBJ2-1; CDR3: CASSFGQGGVQFF; DNA: TGTGCCAGCAGCTTTGGACAGGGGGGTGTGCAGTTCTTC
size: -; V: TRBV9; D: TRBD1; J: TRBJ1-3; CDR3: CASSVADRPFSGNTIYF; DNA: TGTGCCAGCAGCGTAGCGGACAGGCCCTTCTCTGGAAACACCATATATTTT
size: -; V: TRBV30; D: -; J: TRBJ1-2; CDR3: CAWSLRTANGYTF; DNA: TGTGCCTGGAGTCTCCGGACAGCTAATGGCTACACCTTC
size: -; V: TRBV2; D: TRBD1; J: TRBJ2-5; CDR3: CASSTDRGQETQYF; DNA: TGTGCCAGCAGTACGGACAGGGGCCAAGAGACCCAGTACTTC
size: -; V: TRBV11-2; D: TRBD1; J: TRBJ2-5; CDR3: CASSEGQPQETQYF; DNA: TGTGCCAGCAGCGAGGGACAGCCCCAGGAGACCCAGTACTTC
size: -; V: TRBV7-7; D: TRBD2; J: TRBJ2-2; CDR3: CASSPVGPGLAVRGELFF; DNA: TGTGCCAGCAGCCCAGTGGGGCCGGGACTAGCTGTCCGCGGGGAGCTGTTTTTT